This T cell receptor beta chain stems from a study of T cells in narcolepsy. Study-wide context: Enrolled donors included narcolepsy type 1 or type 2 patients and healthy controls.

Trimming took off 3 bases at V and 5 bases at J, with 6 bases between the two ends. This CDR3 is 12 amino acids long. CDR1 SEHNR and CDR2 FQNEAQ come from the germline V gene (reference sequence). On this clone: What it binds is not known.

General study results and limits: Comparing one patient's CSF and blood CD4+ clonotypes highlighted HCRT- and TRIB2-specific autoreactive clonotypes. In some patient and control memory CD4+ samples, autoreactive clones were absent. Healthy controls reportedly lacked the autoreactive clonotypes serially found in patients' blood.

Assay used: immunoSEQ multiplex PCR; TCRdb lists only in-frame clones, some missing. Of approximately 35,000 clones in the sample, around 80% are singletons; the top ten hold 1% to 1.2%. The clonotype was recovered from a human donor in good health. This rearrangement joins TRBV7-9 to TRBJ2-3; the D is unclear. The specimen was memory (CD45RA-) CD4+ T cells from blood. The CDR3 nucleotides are TGTGCCAGCAGCTTTGTTGGAGATACGCAGTATTTT. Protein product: CASSFVGDTQYF.